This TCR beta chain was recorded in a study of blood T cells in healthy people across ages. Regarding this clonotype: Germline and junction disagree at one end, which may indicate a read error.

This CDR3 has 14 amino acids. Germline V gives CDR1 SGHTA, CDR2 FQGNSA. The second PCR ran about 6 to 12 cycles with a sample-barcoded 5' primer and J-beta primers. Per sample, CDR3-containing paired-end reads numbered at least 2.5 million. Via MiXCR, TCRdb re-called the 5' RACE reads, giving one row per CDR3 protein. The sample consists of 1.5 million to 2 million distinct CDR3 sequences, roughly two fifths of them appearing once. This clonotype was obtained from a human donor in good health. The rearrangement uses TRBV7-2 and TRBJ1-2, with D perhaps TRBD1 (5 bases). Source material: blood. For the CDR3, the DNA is TGTGCCAGCAGCCTAGCGCTTCAGGGTTACGGCTACACCTTC. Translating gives CASSLALQGYGYTF.